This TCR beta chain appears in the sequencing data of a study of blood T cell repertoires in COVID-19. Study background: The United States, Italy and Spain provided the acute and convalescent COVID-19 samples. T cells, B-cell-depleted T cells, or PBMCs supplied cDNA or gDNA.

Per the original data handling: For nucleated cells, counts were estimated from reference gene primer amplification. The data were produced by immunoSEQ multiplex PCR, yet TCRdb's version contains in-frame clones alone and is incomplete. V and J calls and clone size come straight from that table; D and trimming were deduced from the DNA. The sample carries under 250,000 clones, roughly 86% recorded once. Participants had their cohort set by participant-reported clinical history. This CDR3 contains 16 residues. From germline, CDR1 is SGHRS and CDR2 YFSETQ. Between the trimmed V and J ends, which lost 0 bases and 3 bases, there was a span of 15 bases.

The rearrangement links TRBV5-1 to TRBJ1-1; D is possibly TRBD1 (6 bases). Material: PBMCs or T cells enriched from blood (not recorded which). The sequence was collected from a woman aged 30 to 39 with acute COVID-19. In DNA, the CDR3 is TGCGCCAGCAGCTTGGTCCCAGGGGCTAAGGACACTGAAGCTTTCTTT. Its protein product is CASSLVPGAKDTEAFF. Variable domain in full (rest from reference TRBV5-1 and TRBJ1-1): KAGVTQTPRYLIKTRGQQVTLSCSPISGHRSVSWYQQTPGQGLQFLFEYFSETQRNKGNFPGRFSGRQFSNSRSEMNVSTLELGDSALYLCASSLVPGAKDTEAFFGQGTRLTVV.